These 30 T cell receptor beta chains were sequenced from one sample in a study of T cells in Graves' hyperthyroidism and ophthalmopathy. Amplified TCR beta CDR3 regions derived from RNA transcripts. An initial round of RT-PCR targeting the TCR CDR3 relied on the HTBI primer set. MiXCR was run by TCRdb on the multiplex PCR reads, yielding one entry per CDR3 protein. Of about 700,000 distinct CDR3 sequences listed, 14% are singletons. Sequenced sample: blood. The receptors come from a woman aged 18-29 years with Graves' hyperthyroidism.

Only a few counts were recorded for this clonotype. V usage is TRBV3-1 and J usage is TRBJ2-7; D is ambiguous. Trimming pared 0 bases from V and 0 bases from J, leaving 6 bases between. The CDR3 runs to 14 residues. Germline CDR1 is LGHDT and CDR2 is YNNKEL (reference sequence). The CDR3 reads CASSQDWDSYEQYF. In nucleotides, the CDR3 is TGTGCCAGCAGCCAAGATTGGGACTCCTACGAGCAGTACTTC.

This clonotype was seen at least ten times. J is TRBJ2-7 and V is TRBV20-1; TRBD1 aligns across 7 bases. The junction had 6 bases not matched to a gene; V was cut back by 5 bases and J by 2 bases. In germline, CDR1 is DFQATT, CDR2 SNEGSKA (reference sequence). This CDR3 region has 13 residues. The DNA for the CDR3 is TGCAGTGCTTCGGACAGGCCCGCCTACGAGCAGTACTTC. Encoded protein: CSASDRPAYEQYF.

Comments on this clonotype: A junction boundary mismatches the germline segment, possibly from a read error. V and J are TRBV11-2 and TRBJ2-5, with TRBD2 matching over 15 bases. The CDR3 is 14 residues long. Germline CDR1 and CDR2: SGHAT and FQNNGV. As DNA, the CDR3 is TGTGCCAGCAGACAAACGGGACTAGCGGGAGGCCGGAACTTC. It specifies CASRQTGLAGGRNF.

This clonotype appeared many times. The chain employs TRBV28 and TRBJ2-7, with D hard to call. The CDR3 loop spans 15 amino acids. V was shortened by 6 bases and J by 1 base, with 16 bases between the two germline ends. Germline assignment: CDR1 MDHEN and CDR2 SYDVKM. The CDR3 nucleotides read TGTGCCAGCAGACCGGTGGGCCTTGGGTCCTACGAGCAGTACTTC. Amino acids: CASRPVGLGSYEQYF.

There are many counts of this clonotype. The chain uses TRBV20-1 and TRBJ2-2; possible D gene TRBD2, 6 bases. This CDR3 comprises 15 residues. Germline assignment: CDR1 DFQATT and CDR2 SNEGSKA (reference sequence). V was cut by 6 bases and J by 5 bases, with 19 bases left in between. CDR3 region: CSAPPRDFWTGELFF. The CDR3 DNA is TGCAGTGCCCCCCCGAGGGACTTTTGGACCGGGGAGCTGTTTTTT.

This clonotype was detected only a few times. The V call is TRBV30, the J call TRBJ2-3; no clear D gene. V lost 1 base and J 8 bases, leaving 10 bases between the germline ends. This CDR3 has 12 residues. From germline, CDR1 is GTSNPN and CDR2 SVGIG (reference sequence). The CDR3 sequence: CAWSGVEGTQYF. CDR3 coding DNA: TGTGCCTGGAGTGGGGTCGAAGGTACGCAGTATTTT.

The chain's CDR3 is CSDQWRDGQETQYF. CDR3 nucleotides: TGCAGCGACCAGTGGAGGGACGGGCAAGAGACCCAGTACTTC. The gene calls are TRBV29-1 and TRBJ2-5; D perhaps matches TRBD2 (6 bases). The CDR3 is 14 residues long. Germline-derived CDR1 and CDR2 are SQVTM and ANQGSEA. The V end was cut by 7 bases, the J end by 2 bases, with 17 bases between.

This clonotype has a count of ten or more. This sequence joins TRBV2 and TRBJ1-1, with no clear D. Between the trimmed V and J ends, which lost 0 bases and 3 bases, there was a span of 8 bases. The CDR3 runs to 14 residues. Germline V CDR1 and CDR2: SNHLY, FYNNEI. The CDR3 bases are TGTGCCAGCAGTGAAGCTCTTGGATACACTGAAGCTTTCTTT. Protein: CASSEALGYTEAFF.

The CDR3 protein is CASKIGLAGGYNEQFF. The CDR3 region has the DNA TGTGCCAGTAAAATCGGACTAGCGGGAGGTTACAATGAGCAGTTCTTC. The chain carries TRBV19 and TRBJ2-1, with 14 bases matching TRBD2. Trimming removed 7 bases from V and 4 bases from J; junction bases left unmatched: 6. The CDR3 totals 16 residues. Per germline, CDR1 LNHDA and CDR2 SQIVND (reference sequence).

This clonotype was picked up many times. The V and J genes are TRBV28 and TRBJ2-1, with TRBD2 matching 9 bases. The ends lost 4 bases at V and 7 bases at J; junction bases unmatched: 11. The CDR3 loop spans 16 amino acids. Germline values: CDR1 MDHEN, CDR2 SYDVKM. DNA of the CDR3: TGTGCCAGCAGTTGGGGGGCTGCGGGAGGGAGGAATGAGCAGTTCTTC. Translated: CASSWGAAGGRNEQFF.

Ten or more counts support this clonotype. V and J are TRBV12-3 or TRBV12-4 and TRBJ2-1; no firm D call. The CDR3 is 15 residues long. V was shortened by 3 bases and J by 4 bases, with 13 bases between the two germline ends. The CDR3 region is CASSFEAIVYNEQFF. In DNA form, the CDR3 reads TGTGCCAGCAGTTTCGAAGCGATCGTGTACAATGAGCAGTTCTTC.

The chain combines TRBV15 with TRBJ1-2; TRBD1 is a possible D gene (5 bases). This CDR3 is built from 14 residues. Trimming took off 0 bases at V and 7 bases at J, with 12 bases between the two ends. Germline lookup yields CDR1 LNHNV and CDR2 YYDKDF (reference sequence). The CDR3 spells CATSRDLGDPGYTF. In DNA form, the CDR3 reads TGTGCCACCAGCAGAGATCTAGGGGATCCTGGCTACACCTTC.

V usage is TRBV25-1 and J usage is TRBJ1-1, with D uncertain. V lost 7 bases, J lost 1 base, and 7 bases lay in between. The CDR3 runs to 12 residues. Germline V gene lookup returns CDR1 MGHDK and CDR2 SYGVNS. The CDR3 protein is CASMPGNTEAFF. In DNA form, the CDR3 reads TGTGCCAGCATGCCGGGGAACACTGAAGCTTTCTTT.

This clonotype was observed a few times. Given a much more abundant clone one base away, this may be a read error. Since no conserved phenylalanine or tryptophan closes the CDR3, a read error is the likely cause. The V and J genes are TRBV27 and TRBJ1-1; no reliable D call. Germline V lookup: CDR1 MNHEY, CDR2 SMNVEV (reference sequence). Deletions cut 5 bases from V and 0 bases from J, with 10 bases between. The CDR3 has 14 amino acids. The CDR3 coding sequence is TGTGCCAGCAGTAGAGACTACCTGAACACTGAAGCTTTCGTT. Translation: CASSRDYLNTEAFV.

This clonotype was counted a few times. The chain couples TRBV11-2 to TRBJ1-4; 9 bases line up with TRBD1. This CDR3 spans 16 amino acids. The V segment lost 4 bases and the J segment 4 bases; nucleotides outside the gene matches: 7. Germline CDR1 SGHAT, CDR2 FQNNGV. The CDR3 is CASSSGRDRVNEKLFF. Written as DNA, the CDR3 is TGTGCCAGCAGCTCGGGCCGGGACAGGGTTAATGAAAAACTGTTTTTT.

The chain recombines TRBV19 with TRBJ1-5, with a possible D match to TRBD1 (6 bases). From germline, CDR1 is LNHDA and CDR2 SQIVND (reference sequence). V lost 6 bases to trimming and J lost 3 bases, with 12 bases between them. The CDR3 consists of 14 residues. The CDR3 reads CASSQGFANQPQHF. The CDR3, as DNA: TGTGCCAGTAGCCAGGGGTTTGCCAATCAGCCCCAGCATTTT.

This clonotype has only one observation. A much larger clone sits a single nucleotide away, making a read error possible. V and J are TRBV27 and TRBJ1-6, with TRBD1 identical over 7 bases. Trimming cost V 5 bases and J 10 bases; bases outside gene matches: 11. CDR3 length equals 15 residues. CDR1 and CDR2 (germline): MNHEY, SMNVEV (reference sequence). The CDR3 protein is CASSPLTGTDSPLHF. The CDR3 DNA follows: TGTGCCAGCAGTCCCCTGACAGGGACTGACTCACCCCTCCACTTT.

About this clonotype: The junction and the germline gene differ at one end; a read error may be behind it. V usage is TRBV29-1 and J usage is TRBJ1-3; D remains unclear. Germline CDR1 and CDR2: SQVTM and ANQGSEA. CDR3 size: 14 residues. CDR3 DNA sequence: TGCAGAGTTGAAAGGATAGGGTCGGATTACGCCATATATTTT. Its translation is CRVERIGSDYAIYF.

In this sample, this clonotype turned up many times. The chain employs TRBV20-1 and TRBJ1-1; D not resolved. CDR1 is DFQATT, CDR2 SNEGSKA, per germline (reference sequence). V lost 5 bases and J 1 base, leaving 11 bases between the germline ends. The CDR3 runs to 13 residues. The CDR3 sequence: CSAPTIGNTEAFF. The DNA for the CDR3 is TGCAGTGCTCCGACCATAGGGAACACTGAAGCTTTCTTT.

This clonotype was counted between two and nine times. The genes are TRBV9 and TRBJ1-1; possibly TRBD1 for D (5 bases). The CDR3 loop spans 15 amino acids. Germline CDR1 reads SGDLS; CDR2 reads YYNGEE. The V and J ends lost 4 bases and 3 bases respectively, with 16 bases between them. The CDR3 coding sequence is TGTGCCAGCAGCACCCGGGGGGAGGGAGACACTGAAGCTTTCTTT. Its translation is CASSTRGEGDTEAFF.

This clonotype was detected ten times or more. The genes are TRBV20-1 and TRBJ2-1, with D possibly matching TRBD2 (6 bases). CDR1 is DFQATT and CDR2 is SNEGSKA in the germline V gene (reference sequence). Between the trimmed V and J ends, which lost 3 bases and 4 bases, there was a span of 16 bases. This CDR3 contains 15 residues. As DNA, the CDR3 is TGCAGTGCTAGGGGGCGGGGACTGACATACAATGAGCAGTTCTTC. Residues: CSARGRGLTYNEQFF.

The rearrangement links TRBV7-9 to TRBJ2-1, with 9 bases identical to TRBD1. The CDR3 is 14 amino acids. From germline, CDR1 is SEHNR and CDR2 FQNEAQ (reference sequence). Trimming cost V 8 bases and J 7 bases; bases outside gene matches: 9. CDR3 in amino acids: CASGQDRGKNEQFF. The CDR3 DNA is TGTGCCAGCGGCCAGGACAGGGGTAAGAATGAGCAGTTCTTC. Full variable domain (remainder filled in from reference TRBV7-9 and TRBJ2-1): DTGVSQNPRHKITKRGQNVTFRCDPISEHNRLYWYRQTLGQGPEFLTYFQNEAQLEKSRLLSDRFSAERPKGSFSTLEIQRTEQGDSAMYLCASGQDRGKNEQFFGPGTRLTVL.

This clonotype was recorded at least ten times. The CDR3 loop reads CASSVVGTSYEQYF. In DNA, the CDR3 is TGTGCCAGCAGTGTTGTCGGGACGTCGTACGAGCAGTACTTC. V and J are TRBV6-1 and TRBJ2-7, with D possibly being TRBD1 or TRBD2 (5 bases each). This CDR3 has 14 residues. Per germline, CDR1 MNHNS and CDR2 SASEGT. Trimming left V 4 bases short and J 4 bases short, with 14 bases between.

The table lists this clonotype with many counts. J is TRBJ2-3 and V is TRBV11-1; 8 bases map to TRBD2. Germline CDR1 and CDR2: SGHAT and FQDESV (reference sequence). V was pared by 5 bases and J by 1 base, with 11 bases of the junction left unmatched. This CDR3 is built from 17 residues. The CDR3 nucleotides are TGTGCCAGCAGCCCTACGGGAGGGGAGTGGGGCACAGATACGCAGTATTTT. Translating it yields CASSPTGGEWGTDTQYF.

This clonotype was seen more than once but under ten times. The CDR3 sequence: CSGGTGPGEQYF. CDR3 DNA sequence: TGCAGCGGGGGGACAGGGCCGGGCGAGCAGTACTTC. The chain links TRBV29-1 to TRBJ2-7; the match to TRBD1 covers 9 bases. The ends lost 7 bases at V and 6 bases at J; junction bases unmatched: 7. The CDR3 has 12 residues. CDR1 is SQVTM, CDR2 ANQGSEA, per germline.

This clonotype was counted many times. The chain carries TRBV28 and TRBJ2-7; D is possibly TRBD1 (5 bases). Looked up from germline, CDR1 is MDHEN and CDR2 is SYDVKM. Trimming shortened V by 2 bases and J by 0 bases, and 14 bases separated the two germline ends. This CDR3 contains 16 residues. The DNA of the CDR3 is TGTGCCAGCAGTTTACCTCTAGGTGACAGCTCCTACGAGCAGTACTTC. Translating gives CASSLPLGDSSYEQYF.

This clonotype was found many times. This sequence joins TRBV30 and TRBJ2-3; D perhaps matches TRBD2 (5 bases). CDR1 is GTSNPN and CDR2 is SVGIG in the germline V gene (reference sequence). This CDR3 comprises 12 residues. V lost 5 bases and J lost 2, with 8 bases in between. The CDR3 bases are TGTGCCTGGGGAGGAAACACAGATACGCAGTATTTT. Protein: CAWGGNTDTQYF.

A word on this clonotype: A much larger clone differs by one base, so this may be a read error. The chain carries TRBV10-3 and TRBJ1-1; tentatively, D is TRBD1 (5 bases). Looked up from germline, CDR1 is ENHRY and CDR2 is SYGVKD. This CDR3 comprises 15 residues. CDR3 DNA: TGTGCCACCAGTGAGCCGACAGAAATGAACACTGAAGCTTTCTTT. This translates into CATSEPTEMNTEAFF.

The V call is TRBV6-2 or TRBV6-3, the J call TRBJ1-3; unclear D gene. The CDR3 runs to 13 residues. Trimming pared 5 bases from V and 7 bases from J, leaving 12 bases between. From germline, CDR1 is MNHEY and CDR2 SVGEGT. The CDR3 loop reads CASSRNIWNTIYF. The CDR3 DNA is TGTGCCAGCAGTCGAAATATTTGGAACACCATATATTTT.

This clonotype was recorded at least ten times. The chain uses TRBV30 and TRBJ1-3; D unresolved. Germline V CDR1 and CDR2: GTSNPN, SVGIG (reference sequence). The CDR3 runs 14 residues. The V end was cut by 0 bases, the J end by 0 bases, with 6 bases between. CDR3 bases: TGTGCCTGGAGTGTACATATCTCTGGAAACACCATATATTTT. It translates to CAWSVHISGNTIYF. The variable domain in full, completed from reference TRBV30 and TRBJ1-3, reads SQTIHQWPATLVQPVGSPLSLECTVEGTSNPNLYWYRQAAGRGLQLLFYSVGIGQISSEVPQNLSASRPQDRQFILSSKKLLLSDSGFYLCAWSVHISGNTIYFGEGSWLTVV.